This TCR beta chain was recovered during a study of T cell repertoires in cytomegalovirus infection. Whole-study context: HLA-B-restricted CMV epitopes that are well studied were used alongside recently identified HLA-C-restricted ones. An indication of both CMV infection and matching HLA type came from public TCR beta signatures. Study-level results: Ex vivo, HLA-C-restricted CMV-specific TCR beta clonotypes prevailed over the rest of the response. Cumulative public TCR beta family frequency identified CMV carriers with the relevant HLA.

Trimming removed 1 base at V and 7 bases at J, with 14 bases between. Germline CDR1 and CDR2: MNHNS and SASEGT. The CDR3 consists of 15 residues. This clonotype has just a few counts. Antigen unknown. TCRdb independently ran MiXCR on the reads; one entry per CDR3 protein. Here the sample spans about half a million distinct CDR3 sequences, 40% to 50% being singletons. The rearrangement links TRBV6-1 to TRBJ2-1, with D perhaps TRBD2 (6 bases). The sequence came from a human donor in good health (CMV status not recorded). Some clones in this sample may be carry-over from other donors' samples. Material: cultured PBMCs, obtained from culture after CMV antigen stimulation. As DNA, the CDR3 is TGTGCCAGCAGTGAAGGACTAGACCGTGGGAATGAGCAGTTCTTC. This gives the protein CASSEGLDRGNEQFF.